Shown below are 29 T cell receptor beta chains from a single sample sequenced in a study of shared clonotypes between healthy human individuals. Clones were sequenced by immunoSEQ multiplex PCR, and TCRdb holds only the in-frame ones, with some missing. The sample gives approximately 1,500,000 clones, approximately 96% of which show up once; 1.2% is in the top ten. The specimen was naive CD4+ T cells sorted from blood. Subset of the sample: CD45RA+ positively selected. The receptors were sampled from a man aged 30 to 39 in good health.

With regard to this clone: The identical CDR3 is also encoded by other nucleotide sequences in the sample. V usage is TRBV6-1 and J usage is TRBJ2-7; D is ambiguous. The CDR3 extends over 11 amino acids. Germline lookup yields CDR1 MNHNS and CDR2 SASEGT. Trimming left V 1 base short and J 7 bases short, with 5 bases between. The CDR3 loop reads CASSEGLEQYF. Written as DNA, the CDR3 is TGTGCCAGCAGTGAAGGTCTTGAGCAGTACTTC.

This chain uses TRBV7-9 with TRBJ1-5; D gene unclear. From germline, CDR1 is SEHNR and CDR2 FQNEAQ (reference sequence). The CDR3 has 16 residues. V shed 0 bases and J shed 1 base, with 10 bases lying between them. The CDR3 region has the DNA TGTGCCAGCAGCTTAGCGGTGGGAACGAGCAATCAGCCCCAGCATTTT. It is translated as CASSLAVGTSNQPQHF.

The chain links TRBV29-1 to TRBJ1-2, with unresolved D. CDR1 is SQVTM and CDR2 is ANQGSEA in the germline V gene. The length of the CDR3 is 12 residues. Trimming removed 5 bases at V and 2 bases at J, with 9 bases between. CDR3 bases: TGCAGCGTTTCAGGATCAAACTATGGCTACACCTTC. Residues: CSVSGSNYGYTF.

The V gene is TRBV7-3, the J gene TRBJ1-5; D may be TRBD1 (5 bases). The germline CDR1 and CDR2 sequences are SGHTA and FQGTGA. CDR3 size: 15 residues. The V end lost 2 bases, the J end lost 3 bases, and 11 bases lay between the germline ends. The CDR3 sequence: CASSLDGRANQPQHF. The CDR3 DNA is TGTGCCAGCAGCTTAGATGGCAGGGCCAATCAGCCCCAGCATTTT.

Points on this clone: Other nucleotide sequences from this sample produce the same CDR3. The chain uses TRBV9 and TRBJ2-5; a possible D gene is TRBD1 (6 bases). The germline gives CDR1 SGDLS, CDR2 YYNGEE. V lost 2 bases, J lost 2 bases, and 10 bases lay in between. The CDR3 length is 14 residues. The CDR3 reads CASSVGTTQETQYF. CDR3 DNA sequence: TGTGCCAGCAGCGTCGGGACAACTCAAGAGACCCAGTACTTC.

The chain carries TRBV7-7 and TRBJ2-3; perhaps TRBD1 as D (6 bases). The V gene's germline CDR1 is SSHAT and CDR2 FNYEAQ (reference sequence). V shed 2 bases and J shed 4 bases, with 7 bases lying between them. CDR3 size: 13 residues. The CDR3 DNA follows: TGTGCCAGCAGCTTAACAGGGTCAGATACGCAGTATTTT. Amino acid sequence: CASSLTGSDTQYF.

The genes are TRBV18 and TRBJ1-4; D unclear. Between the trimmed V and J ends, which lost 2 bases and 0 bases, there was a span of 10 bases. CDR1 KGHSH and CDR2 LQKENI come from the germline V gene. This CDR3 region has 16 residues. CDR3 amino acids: CASSPLPRATNEKLFF. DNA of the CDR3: TGTGCCAGCTCACCATTACCGAGGGCAACTAATGAAAAACTGTTTTTT.

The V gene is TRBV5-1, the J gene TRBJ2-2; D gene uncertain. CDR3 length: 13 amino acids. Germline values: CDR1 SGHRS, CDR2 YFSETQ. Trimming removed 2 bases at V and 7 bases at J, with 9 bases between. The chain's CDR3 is CASSLSPGGELFF. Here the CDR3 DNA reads TGCGCCAGCAGCTTAAGTCCTGGCGGGGAGCTGTTTTTT.

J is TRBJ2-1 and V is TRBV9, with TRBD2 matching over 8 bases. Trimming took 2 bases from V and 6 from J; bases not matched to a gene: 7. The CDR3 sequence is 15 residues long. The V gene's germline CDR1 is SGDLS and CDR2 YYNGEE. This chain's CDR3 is CASSVASGGPNEQFF. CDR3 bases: TGTGCCAGCAGCGTTGCCAGCGGGGGACCCAATGAGCAGTTCTTC.

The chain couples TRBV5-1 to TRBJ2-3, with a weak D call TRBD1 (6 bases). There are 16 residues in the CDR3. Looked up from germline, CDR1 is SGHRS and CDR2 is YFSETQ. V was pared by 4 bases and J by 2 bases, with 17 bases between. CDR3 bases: TGCGCCAGCAGCCTGGATAACAGGGTGAACACAGATACGCAGTATTTT. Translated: CASSLDNRVNTDTQYF.

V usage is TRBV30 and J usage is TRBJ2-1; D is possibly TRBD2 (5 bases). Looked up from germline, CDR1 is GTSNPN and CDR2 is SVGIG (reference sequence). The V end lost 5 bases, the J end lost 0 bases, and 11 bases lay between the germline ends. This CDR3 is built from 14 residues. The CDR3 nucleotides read TGTGCCTGGGCATCGGGAAGCTCCTACAATGAGCAGTTCTTC. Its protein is CAWASGSSYNEQFF.

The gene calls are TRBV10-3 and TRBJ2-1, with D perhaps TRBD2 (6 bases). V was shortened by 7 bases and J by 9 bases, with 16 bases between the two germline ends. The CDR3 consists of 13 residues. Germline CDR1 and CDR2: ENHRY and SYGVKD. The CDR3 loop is CAIMGVKGGEQFF. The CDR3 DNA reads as TGTGCCATCATGGGTGTGAAGGGAGGTGAGCAGTTCTTC.

The CDR3: CASRQRTNYGYTF. As DNA, the CDR3 is TGTGCCAGCAGACAGAGGACTAACTATGGCTACACCTTC. This sequence joins TRBV6-5 and TRBJ1-2, with D hard to call. Trimming shortened V by 6 bases and J by 0 bases, and 8 bases separated the two germline ends. The CDR3 sequence is 13 residues long. Germline lookup yields CDR1 MNHEY and CDR2 SVGAGI.

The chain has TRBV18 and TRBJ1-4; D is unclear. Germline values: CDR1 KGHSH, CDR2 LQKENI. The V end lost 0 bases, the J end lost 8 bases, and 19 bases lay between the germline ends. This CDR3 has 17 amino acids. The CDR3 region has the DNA TGTGCCAGCTCACCACCGGTTGGAGCCTTCCCGGGGGAAAAACTGTTTTTT. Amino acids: CASSPPVGAFPGEKLFF.

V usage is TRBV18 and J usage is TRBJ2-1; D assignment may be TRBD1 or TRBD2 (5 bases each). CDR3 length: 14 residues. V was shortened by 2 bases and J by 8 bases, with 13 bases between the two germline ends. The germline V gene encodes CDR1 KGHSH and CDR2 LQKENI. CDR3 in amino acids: CASSPNRGLDEQFF. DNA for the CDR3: TGTGCCAGCTCACCAAATCGGGGCCTCGATGAGCAGTTCTTC.

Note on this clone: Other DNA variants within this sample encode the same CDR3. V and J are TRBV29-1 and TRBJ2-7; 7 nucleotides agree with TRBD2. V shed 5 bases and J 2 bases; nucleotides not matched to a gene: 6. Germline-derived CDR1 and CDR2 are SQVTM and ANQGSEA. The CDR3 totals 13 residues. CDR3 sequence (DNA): TGCAGCGTTCGGGGGAGGGTAACCTACGAGCAGTACTTC. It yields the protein CSVRGRVTYEQYF.

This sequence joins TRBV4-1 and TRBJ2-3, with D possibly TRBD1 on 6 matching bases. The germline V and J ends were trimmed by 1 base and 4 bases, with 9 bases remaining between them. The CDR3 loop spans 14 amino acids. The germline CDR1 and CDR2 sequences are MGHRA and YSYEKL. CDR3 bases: TGCGCCAGCAGCCAAGCAGGGGTTGCAGATACGCAGTATTTT. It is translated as CASSQAGVADTQYF.

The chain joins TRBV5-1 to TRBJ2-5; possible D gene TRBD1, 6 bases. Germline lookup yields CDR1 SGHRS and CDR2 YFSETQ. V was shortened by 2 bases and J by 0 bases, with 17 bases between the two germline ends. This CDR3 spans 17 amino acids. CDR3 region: CASSFHGSRGHQETQYF. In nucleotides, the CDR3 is TGCGCCAGCAGCTTCCATGGGTCCAGGGGCCACCAAGAGACCCAGTACTTC.

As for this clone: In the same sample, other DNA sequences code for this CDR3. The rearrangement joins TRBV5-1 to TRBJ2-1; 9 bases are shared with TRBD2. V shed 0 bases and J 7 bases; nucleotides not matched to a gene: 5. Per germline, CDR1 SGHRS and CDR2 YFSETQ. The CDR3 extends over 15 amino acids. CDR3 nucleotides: TGCGCCAGCAGCTTGGAGGCGGGAGGGCCGAATGAGCAGTTCTTC. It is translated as CASSLEAGGPNEQFF.

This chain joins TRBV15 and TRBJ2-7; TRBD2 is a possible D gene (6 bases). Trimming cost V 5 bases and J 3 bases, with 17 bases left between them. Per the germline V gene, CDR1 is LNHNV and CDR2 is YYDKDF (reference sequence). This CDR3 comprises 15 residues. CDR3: CATSPQTLGGYEQYF. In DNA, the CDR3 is TGTGCCACCAGCCCTCAAACCCTCGGGGGCTACGAGCAGTACTTC.

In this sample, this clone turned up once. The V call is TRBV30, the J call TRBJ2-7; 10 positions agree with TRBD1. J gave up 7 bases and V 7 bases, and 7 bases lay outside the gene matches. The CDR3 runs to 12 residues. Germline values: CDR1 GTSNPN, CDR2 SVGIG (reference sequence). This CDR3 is CASNPGQGEQYF. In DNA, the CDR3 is TGTGCCTCGAACCCGGGACAGGGGGAGCAGTACTTC.

CDR3 DNA sequence: TGTGCCAGCAGATTCCGGGAGACTAATGAAAAACTGTTTTTT. It codes for CASRFRETNEKLFF. V and J are TRBV2 and TRBJ1-4, with D uncertain. Germline V gives CDR1 SNHLY, CDR2 FYNNEI. V lost 6 bases and J lost 2, with 10 bases in between. This CDR3 region has 14 residues.

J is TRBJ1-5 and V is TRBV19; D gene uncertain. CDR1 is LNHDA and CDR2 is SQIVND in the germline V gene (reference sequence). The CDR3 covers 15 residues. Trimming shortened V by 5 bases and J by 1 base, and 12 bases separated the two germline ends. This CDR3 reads CASSAPAGSNQPQHF. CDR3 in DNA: TGTGCCAGTAGTGCCCCCGCTGGGAGCAATCAGCCCCAGCATTTT.

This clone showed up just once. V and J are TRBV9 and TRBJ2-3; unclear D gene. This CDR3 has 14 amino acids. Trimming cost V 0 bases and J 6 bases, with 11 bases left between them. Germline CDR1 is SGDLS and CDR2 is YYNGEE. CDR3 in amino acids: CASSVAQHADTQYF. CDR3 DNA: TGTGCCAGCAGCGTAGCCCAGCACGCGGATACGCAGTATTTT.

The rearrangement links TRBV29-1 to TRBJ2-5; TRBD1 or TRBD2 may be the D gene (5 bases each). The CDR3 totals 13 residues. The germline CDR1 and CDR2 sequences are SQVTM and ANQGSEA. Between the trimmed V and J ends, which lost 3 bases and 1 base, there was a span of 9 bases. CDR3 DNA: TGCAGCGTTGATAGAGGGGTCCAAGAGACCCAGTACTTC. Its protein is CSVDRGVQETQYF.

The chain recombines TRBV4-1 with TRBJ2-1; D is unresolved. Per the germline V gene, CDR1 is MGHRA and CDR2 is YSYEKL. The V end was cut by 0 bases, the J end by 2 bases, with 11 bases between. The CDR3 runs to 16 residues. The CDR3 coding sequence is TGCGCCAGCAGCCAAGAAGGTAGTCAAACCTACAATGAGCAGTTCTTC. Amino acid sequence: CASSQEGSQTYNEQFF.

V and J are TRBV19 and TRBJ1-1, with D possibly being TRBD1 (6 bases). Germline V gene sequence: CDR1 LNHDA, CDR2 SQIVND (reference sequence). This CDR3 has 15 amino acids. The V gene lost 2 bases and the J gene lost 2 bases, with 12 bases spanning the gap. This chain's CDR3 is CASSITGIENTEAFF. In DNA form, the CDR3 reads TGTGCCAGTAGTATAACAGGGATCGAAAACACTGAAGCTTTCTTT.

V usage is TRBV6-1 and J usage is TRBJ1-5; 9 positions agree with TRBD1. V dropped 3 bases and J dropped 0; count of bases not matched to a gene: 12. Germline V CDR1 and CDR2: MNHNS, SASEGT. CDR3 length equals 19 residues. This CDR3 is CASSDNRGLTIHSNQPQHF. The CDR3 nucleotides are TGTGCCAGCAGTGATAACAGGGGGCTCACTATTCATAGCAATCAGCCCCAGCATTTT.

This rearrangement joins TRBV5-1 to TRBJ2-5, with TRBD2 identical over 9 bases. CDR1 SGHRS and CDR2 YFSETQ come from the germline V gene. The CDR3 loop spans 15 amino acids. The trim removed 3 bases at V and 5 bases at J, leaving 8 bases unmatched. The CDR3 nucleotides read TGCGCCAGCAGCTCCGGACTAGCGTCTTTGGAGACCCAGTACTTC. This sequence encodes CASSSGLASLETQYF. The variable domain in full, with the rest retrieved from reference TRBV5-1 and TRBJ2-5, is KAGVTQTPRYLIKTRGQQVTLSCSPISGHRSVSWYQQTPGQGLQFLFEYFSETQRNKGNFPGRFSGRQFSNSRSEMNVSTLELGDSALYLCASSSGLASLETQYFGPGTRLLVL.